This T cell receptor beta chain was retrieved from a study of T cell responses to AZD1222 COVID-19 vaccine. General observations from the study: Recipients of two AZD1222 doses showed rising Spike-specific TCR breadth and depth.

Sequencing was performed with immunoSEQ multiplex PCR; in TCRdb, only in-frame clones are kept and a portion is missing. The table lists about 120,000 clones, 75% to 95% of them singletons. About this clone: Its matching antigen is unknown.

Sequencing used peripheral blood, obtained on day 0 of AZD1222 vaccination. The origin of this receptor is an adult in good health.

The CDR3 coding sequence is TGTGCCAGCAGCTTAACCGTTGGGGGATACAATGAGCAGTTCTTC. Translation gives CASSLTVGGYNEQFF. The rearrangement uses TRBV11-3 and TRBJ2-1; either TRBD1 or TRBD2 may fit D (5 bases each). V was pared by 2 bases and J by 4 bases, with 12 bases between. This CDR3 has 15 residues. Germline-derived CDR1 and CDR2 are SGHNT and YENEEA.